The rows below give T cell receptor beta chains drawn from one sample of a study of sequential checkpoint blockade in melanoma. Measured with immunoSEQ multiplex PCR; TCRdb has only the in-frame clones, and not every one. The sample comprises some 9,100 clones, 73% of which are singletons, and more than 11% rests with the top ten. The sample in question was CD8+ T cells sorted from blood (inferred from file names), obtained from a patient given nivolumab and ipilimumab in sequence. Receptors were obtained from a human donor with melanoma. Each CDR3 is given with its conserved first and last residue. A D gene is named only where the DNA matches it firmly. The size of a clone is reported for some rows only, either as once, few or many, or as a class for expanded clones.

abundance,d_gene,j_gene,v_gene,CDR3aa
NA,NA,TRBJ1-2,TRBV6-1,CASSTTYGYTF
once,NA,TRBJ1-2,TRBV2,CANPGRDVLLGYTF
few,NA,TRBJ1-6,TRBV5-1,CASSLAGDYSPLHF
NA,NA,TRBJ2-3,TRBV20-1,CSARATDTQYF
NA,NA,TRBJ1-1,TRBV19,CASRRRSEAFF
NA,NA,TRBJ2-3,TRBV6-4,CASSDSSGADTQYF
once,NA,TRBJ2-7,TRBV7-6,CASSPETETYEQYF
NA,NA,TRBJ1-1,TRBV10-3,CAISADWADEAFF
NA,NA,TRBJ1-3,TRBV6-1,CASSEEGAGNTIYF
once,TRBD2,TRBJ2-1,TRBV4-1,CASSHRSTSGPPHNEQFF
NA,NA,TRBJ2-1,TRBV6-1,CASWRGNEQFF
NA,NA,TRBJ2-3,TRBV6-4,CASSDGGASTDTQYF
few,TRBD1,TRBJ2-3,TRBV6-1,CASSETNRGRLVDTQYF
NA,NA,TRBJ1-1,TRBV7-9,CASSRTEENTEAFF
NA,TRBD1,TRBJ1-2,TRBV7-8,CASSFRQGNGYTF
NA,NA,TRBJ1-5,TRBV5-4,CASSAGRDSNQPQHF
NA,NA,TRBJ1-1,TRBV11-2,CASSSHLGGDTEAFF
NA,TRBD2,TRBJ2-3,TRBV5-1,CASSLASGGAKDTQYF
NA,NA,TRBJ2-1,TRBV9,CASSVGVDSVVEQFF
NA,TRBD1,TRBJ1-2,TRBV4-1,CASSQAPSGTGHGYTF
few,NA,TRBJ2-3,TRBV6-4,CASSDSGTGSDTQYF
NA,TRBD2,TRBJ2-1,TRBV7-9,CASSFIGRGSYNEQFF
NA,NA,TRBJ1-2,TRBV27,CASSFARAPGVYGYTF
NA,NA,TRBJ1-5,TRBV12-5,CASALGNQPQHF
NA,TRBD1,TRBJ2-1,TRBV5-6,CASSAPRDRGDNEQFF
NA,NA,TRBJ1-1,TRBV7-6,CASSRGLDTEAFF
NA,NA,TRBJ1-1,TRBV7-6,CASSLDSGITEAFF
NA,TRBD2,TRBJ2-7,TRBV5-5,CASSQGLAGTYEQYF
NA,TRBD2,TRBJ2-1,TRBV29-1,CSVEGLAGDGSYNEQFF
NA,NA,TRBJ1-2,TRBV5-1,CASSLYRDANYGYTF
NA,TRBD1,TRBJ1-2,TRBV13,CASSFGTGTYGYTF
NA,TRBD1,TRBJ2-7,TRBV6-1,CASIPGQRDGYEQYF
NA,NA,TRBJ1-2,TRBV29-1,CSVEVGAYGYTF